This T cell receptor (beta chain) was obtained from a study of blood T cell repertoires in COVID-19. V gave up 1 base and J gave up 0 bases, with 13 bases separating them. Germline values: CDR1 MGHRA, CDR2 YSYEKL. The CDR3 has 17 residues. Assay: immunoSEQ multiplex PCR; the TCRdb copy retains only in-frame clones and omits some. The sample consists of about 150,000 clones, around nine tenths of them appearing once. This chain uses TRBV4-1 with TRBJ2-4; the D gene is possibly TRBD2 (6 bases). The receptor comes from a human donor in a cohort sampled during active COVID-19. Sequencing input: peripheral blood. CDR3 in amino acids: CASSQVHRREAKNIQYF. In DNA, the CDR3 is TGCGCCAGCAGCCAAGTGCATAGGCGGGAAGCCAAAAACATTCAGTACTTC.